This T cell receptor beta chain comes out of a study of blood T cell repertoires in COVID-19. The wider study: Donors in the United States, Italy and Spain gave samples during acute or convalescent COVID-19. Nucleic acid was either cDNA or gDNA, and it came from T cells, B-cell-depleted T cells, or PBMCs.

In the authors' methods: Amplification of reference gene primers was used by the study to estimate nucleated cell counts. Here immunoSEQ multiplex PCR was the method, and the copy in TCRdb shows in-frame clones only, minus some. V and J calls and clone size are as listed in that table; D and trimming were resolved from the DNA. The sample carries about 120,000 clones, roughly four fifths recorded once. V shed 0 bases and J 4 bases; nucleotides not matched to a gene: 6. CDR3 length: 15 amino acids. Germline V gene lookup returns CDR1 SGHRS and CDR2 YFSETQ. The sequence derives from a human donor in a cohort sampled during active COVID-19. The chain has TRBV5-1 and TRBJ2-7, with TRBD1 identical over 8 bases. The sample comprised peripheral blood. The CDR3 here is CASSLAGTGGYEQYF. Written as DNA, the CDR3 is TGCGCCAGCAGCTTGGCCGGGACAGGCGGATACGAGCAGTACTTC.